The clone carrying this T cell receptor beta chain was counted at least ten times. As yet, its antigen is unknown. Amplification targeted TCR beta CDR3 regions from RNA transcripts. In the first-round RT-PCR of the TCR CDR3, the HTBI primer set was used. In TCRdb, the multiplex PCR reads were re-called with MiXCR into one record per CDR3 protein. Of approximately 400,000 distinct CDR3 sequences in the sample, about 16% were seen once. This record belongs to a study of T cells in Graves' hyperthyroidism and ophthalmopathy. Overall study findings and caveats: Ophthalmopathy was model-predicted a median around 6.7 months pre-onset.

The CDR3 is 11 residues long. Germline loops: CDR1 SEHNR, CDR2 FQNEAQ (reference sequence). V dropped 5 bases and J dropped 6 bases, with 5 bases sitting between them. Each diagnosis drew on symptoms, thyroxine, TRAb, thyroid ultrasound and orbital computed tomography findings. Sequencing input: blood. The TCR originated in a woman in her twenties or thirties with Graves' hyperthyroidism. The V gene is TRBV7-9, the J gene TRBJ2-1; D is unclear. The CDR3 region is CASSPPNEQFF. Written as DNA, the CDR3 is TGTGCCAGCAGCCCCCCCAATGAGCAGTTCTTC.